This T cell receptor beta chain stems from a study of blood T cell repertoires in COVID-19 (dated by TCRdb to about 2020). Describing the broader study: Collaborator samples came from the United States, Italy and Spain and covered acute and convalescent phases of COVID-19. Deeply sampled blood TCRbeta repertoires from subjects exposed to, actively infected with, or recovered from COVID-19 were included in the dataset. The prospective study material was composed of cDNA or gDNA derived from T cells, B-cell-depleted T cells, or PBMCs. The repertoires were made available in a free public database intended to serve as a resource for research on the immune response to SARS-CoV-2. Samples came from the ongoing ImmuneRACE study (first 160 participants) plus 1,254 subjects from 6 global collaborators. Where available, HLA class I and class II types were obtained from metadata supplied by the sample provider rather than from assay-based typing. The sample metadata nearly always contained a de-identified subject ID, COVID-19 status, age in years and sex. Points the paper makes about the study in general: How much clinical and demographic metadata was included differed by source and by participant, and the metadata was provided uncurated.

About this clone: The antigen it recognizes is unknown. It has no much larger one-base neighbor in the sample; base qualities were not kept.

For CDR1 and CDR2, the germline V gene lists SGHRS and YFSETQ. V is pruned by 4 bases and J by 0 bases, leaving 7 bases of the junction without a gene match. From cysteine to phenylalanine, the CDR3 is 18 amino acids long. The DNA shown is the 54-base CDR3, in frame from base 1. Enrolling through a virtual design, the prospective study's participants ranged in age from about 18 to 89 years and lived across roughly 24 United States geographic areas. Cohort assignment in the prospective study relied on participant-reported clinical history from a screening survey and a study questionnaire. Recovered participants in ImmuneRACE Cohort 3 were defined by two consecutive negative NP/OP PCR tests, clearance by a healthcare professional, or resolution of symptoms. Each participant in the prospective study had whole blood, serum and a nasopharyngeal or oropharyngeal swab collected by mobile phlebotomists. Additional blood draws and questionnaires over an approximately two-month period could optionally be provided by prospective study participants. Prospective study blood samples were shipped either frozen or at room temperature before DNA extraction.

The immunoSEQ Assay, a bias-controlled multiplex PCR, was used to amplify TCRbeta CDR3 regions from genomic DNA. The authors processed their data as follows. Nucleated cell counts per sample were estimated from amplification of reference gene primers within the assay. To quantify the absolute abundance of each unique TCRbeta CDR3 rearrangement, sequence reads were collapsed and filtered. For each sample, productive Simpson clonality was calculated by taking the square root of Simpson's diversity index across productive rearrangements. TCRdb re-hosts the immuneACCESS table, in-frame sequences only. Its copies lack some clones; in the studies checked, an unresolved V gene accounts for under half of them, and the cause for the rest is not known. Clonal size and the V and J genes are those of that table, whereas D and trimming came from the DNA. This sample lists roughly 360,000 clones; around four fifths were detected once. The biggest ten clones account for 5% to 6% of the sample.

The rearranged segments are TRBV5-1 and TRBJ2-1; a stretch of 13 junction bases matches TRBD2. Material: PBMCs or T cells enriched from blood (not recorded which). The receptor comes from a woman aged 50 to 65 who had recovered from COVID-19. The CDR3 loop reads CASSAGGLAGNSYNEQFF. The DNA reads as follows: TGCGCCAGCAGCGCCGGGGGACTAGCGGGAAACTCCTACAATGAGCAGTTCTTC.